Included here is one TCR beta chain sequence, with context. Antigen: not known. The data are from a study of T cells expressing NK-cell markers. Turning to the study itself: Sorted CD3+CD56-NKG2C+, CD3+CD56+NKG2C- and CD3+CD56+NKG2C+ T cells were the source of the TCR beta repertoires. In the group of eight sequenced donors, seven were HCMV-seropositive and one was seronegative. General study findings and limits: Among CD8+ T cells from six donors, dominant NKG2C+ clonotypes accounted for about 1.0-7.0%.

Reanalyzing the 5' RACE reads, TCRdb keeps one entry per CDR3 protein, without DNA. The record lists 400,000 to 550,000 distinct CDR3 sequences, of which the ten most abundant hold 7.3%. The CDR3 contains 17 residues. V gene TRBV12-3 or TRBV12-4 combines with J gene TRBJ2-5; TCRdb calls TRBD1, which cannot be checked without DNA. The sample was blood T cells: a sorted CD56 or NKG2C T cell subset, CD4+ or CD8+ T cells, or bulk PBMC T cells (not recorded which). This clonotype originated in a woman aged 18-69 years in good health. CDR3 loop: CASSYPGRGPTQETQYF.